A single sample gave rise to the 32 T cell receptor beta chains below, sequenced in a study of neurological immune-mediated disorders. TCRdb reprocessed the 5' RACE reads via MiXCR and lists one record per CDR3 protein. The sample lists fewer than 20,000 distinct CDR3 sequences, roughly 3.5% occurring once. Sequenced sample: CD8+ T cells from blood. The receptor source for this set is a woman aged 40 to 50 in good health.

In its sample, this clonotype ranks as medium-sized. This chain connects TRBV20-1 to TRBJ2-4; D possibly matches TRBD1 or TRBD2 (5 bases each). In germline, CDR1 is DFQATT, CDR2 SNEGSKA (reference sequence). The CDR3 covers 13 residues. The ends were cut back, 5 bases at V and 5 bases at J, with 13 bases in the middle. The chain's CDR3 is CSAPYGTQNIQYF. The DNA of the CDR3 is TGCAGTGCTCCCTACGGGACCCAAAACATTCAGTACTTC.

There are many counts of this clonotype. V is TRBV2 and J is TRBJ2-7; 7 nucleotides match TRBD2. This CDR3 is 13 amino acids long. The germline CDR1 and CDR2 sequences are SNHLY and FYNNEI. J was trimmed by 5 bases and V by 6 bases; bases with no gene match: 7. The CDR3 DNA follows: TGTGCCAGCAGGCCACGGGGGACTAACGAGCAGTACTTC. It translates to CASRPRGTNEQYF.

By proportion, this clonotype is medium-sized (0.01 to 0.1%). The CDR3 DNA sequence: TGCAGTGCTAGAACCTTCGGACTAGCGGGGGCAGGCACCGGGGAGCTGTTTTTT. As protein: CSARTFGLAGAGTGELFF. The chain has TRBV20-1 and TRBJ2-2, with 13 bases identical to TRBD2. CDR1 is DFQATT, CDR2 SNEGSKA, per germline (reference sequence). This CDR3 comprises 18 residues. V was clipped by 2 bases and J by 4 bases; unmatched bases: 10.

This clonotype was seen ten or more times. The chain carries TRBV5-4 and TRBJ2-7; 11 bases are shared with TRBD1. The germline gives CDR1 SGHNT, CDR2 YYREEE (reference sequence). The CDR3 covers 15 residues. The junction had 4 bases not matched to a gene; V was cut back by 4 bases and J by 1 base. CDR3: CASSAGTGGSYEQYF. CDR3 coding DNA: TGTGCCAGCAGCGCCGGGACAGGGGGTTCCTACGAGCAGTACTTC.

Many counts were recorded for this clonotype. This CDR3 reads CSVRTGGPYEQYF. The CDR3 DNA follows: TGCAGCGTAAGGACAGGGGGTCCCTACGAGCAGTACTTC. This chain connects TRBV29-1 to TRBJ2-7; 10 nucleotides match TRBD1. J lost 2 bases, V lost 6 bases, and 4 bases had no gene match. Germline CDR1 is SQVTM and CDR2 is ANQGSEA. The CDR3 runs 13 residues.

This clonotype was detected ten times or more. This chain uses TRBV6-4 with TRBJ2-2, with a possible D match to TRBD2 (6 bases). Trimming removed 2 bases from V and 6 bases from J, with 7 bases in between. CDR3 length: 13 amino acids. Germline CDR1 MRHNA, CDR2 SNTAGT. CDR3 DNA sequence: TGTGCCAGCAGTGACGCGGGGCCCGGGGAGCTGTTTTTT. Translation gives CASSDAGPGELFF.

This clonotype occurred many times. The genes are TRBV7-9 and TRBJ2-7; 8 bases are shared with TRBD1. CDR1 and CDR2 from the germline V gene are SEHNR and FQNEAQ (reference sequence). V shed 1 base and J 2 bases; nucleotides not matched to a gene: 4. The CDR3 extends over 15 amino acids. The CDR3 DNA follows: TGTGCCAGCAGCTTAGGACAGGGGACTGCCTACGAGCAGTACTTC. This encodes CASSLGQGTAYEQYF.

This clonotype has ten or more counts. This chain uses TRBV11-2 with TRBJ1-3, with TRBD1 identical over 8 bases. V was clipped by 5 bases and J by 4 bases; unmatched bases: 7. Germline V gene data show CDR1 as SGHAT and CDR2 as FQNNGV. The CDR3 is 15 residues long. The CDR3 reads CASSPSTGVGNTIYF. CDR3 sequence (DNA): TGTGCCAGCAGCCCCTCGACAGGGGTAGGAAACACCATATATTTT.

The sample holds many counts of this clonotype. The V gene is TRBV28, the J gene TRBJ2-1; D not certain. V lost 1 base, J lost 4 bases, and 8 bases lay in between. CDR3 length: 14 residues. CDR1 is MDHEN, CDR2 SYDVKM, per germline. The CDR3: CASSLSGPYNEQFF. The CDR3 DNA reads TGTGCCAGCAGTTTATCTGGTCCTTACAATGAGCAGTTCTTC.

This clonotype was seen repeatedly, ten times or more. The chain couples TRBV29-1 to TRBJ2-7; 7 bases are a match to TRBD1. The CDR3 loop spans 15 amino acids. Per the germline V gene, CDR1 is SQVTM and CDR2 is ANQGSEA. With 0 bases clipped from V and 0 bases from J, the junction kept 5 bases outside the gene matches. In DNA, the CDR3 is TGCAGCGTTGAAGATCGGGGACAGAGCTCCTACGAGCAGTACTTC. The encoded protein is CSVEDRGQSSYEQYF.

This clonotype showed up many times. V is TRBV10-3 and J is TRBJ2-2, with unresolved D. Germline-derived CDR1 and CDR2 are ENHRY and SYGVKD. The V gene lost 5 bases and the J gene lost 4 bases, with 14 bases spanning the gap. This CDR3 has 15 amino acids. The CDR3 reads CAISSNAVGTGELFF. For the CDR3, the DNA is TGTGCCATCAGTTCTAATGCAGTGGGCACCGGGGAGCTGTTTTTT.

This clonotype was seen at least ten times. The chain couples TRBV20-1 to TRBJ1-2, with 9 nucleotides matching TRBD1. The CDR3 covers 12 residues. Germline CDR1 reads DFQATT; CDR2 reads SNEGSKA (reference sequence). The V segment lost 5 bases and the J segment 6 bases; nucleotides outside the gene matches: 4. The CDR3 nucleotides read TGCAGTGCTGCCGGGACAGGGAATGGCTACACCTTC. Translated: CSAAGTGNGYTF.

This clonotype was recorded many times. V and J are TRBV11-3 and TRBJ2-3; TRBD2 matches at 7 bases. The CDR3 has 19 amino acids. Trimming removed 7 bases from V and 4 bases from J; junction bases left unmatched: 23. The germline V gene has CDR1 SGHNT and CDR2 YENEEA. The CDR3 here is CASTLYLGRALDPADTQYF. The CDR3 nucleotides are TGTGCCAGCACCTTGTACTTAGGGAGGGCGCTGGATCCAGCAGATACGCAGTATTTT.

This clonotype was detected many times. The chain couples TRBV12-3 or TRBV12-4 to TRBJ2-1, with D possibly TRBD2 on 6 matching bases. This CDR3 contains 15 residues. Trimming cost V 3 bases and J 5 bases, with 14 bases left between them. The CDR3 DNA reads TGTGCCAGCAGTTTGGTCGCCGGGAGAGACAATGAGCAGTTCTTC. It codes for CASSLVAGRDNEQFF.

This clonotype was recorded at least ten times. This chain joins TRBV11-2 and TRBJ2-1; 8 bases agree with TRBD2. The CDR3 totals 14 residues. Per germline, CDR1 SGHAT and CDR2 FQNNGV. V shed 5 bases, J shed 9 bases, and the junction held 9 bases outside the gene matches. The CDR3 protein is CASSPLAGGVEQFF. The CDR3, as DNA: TGTGCCAGCAGCCCTTTGGCGGGAGGAGTTGAGCAGTTCTTC. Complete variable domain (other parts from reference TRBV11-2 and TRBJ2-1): EAGVAQSPRYKIIEKRQSVAFWCNPISGHATLYWYQQILGQGPKLLIQFQNNGVVDDSQLPKDRFSAERLKGVDSTLKIQPAKLEDSAVYLCASSPLAGGVEQFFGPGTRLTVL.

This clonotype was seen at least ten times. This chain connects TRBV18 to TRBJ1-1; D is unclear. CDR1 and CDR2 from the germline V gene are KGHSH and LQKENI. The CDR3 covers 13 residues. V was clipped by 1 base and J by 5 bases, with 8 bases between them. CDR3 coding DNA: TGTGCCAGCTCACCACGGCCAGGAACTGAAGCTTTCTTT. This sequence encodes CASSPRPGTEAFF.

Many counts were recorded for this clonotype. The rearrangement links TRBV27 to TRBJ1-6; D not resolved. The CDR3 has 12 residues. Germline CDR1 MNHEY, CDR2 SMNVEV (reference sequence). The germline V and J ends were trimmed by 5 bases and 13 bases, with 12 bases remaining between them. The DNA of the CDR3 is TGTGCCAGCAGTCCCGCCGGAAGTCCCCTCCACTTT. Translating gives CASSPAGSPLHF.

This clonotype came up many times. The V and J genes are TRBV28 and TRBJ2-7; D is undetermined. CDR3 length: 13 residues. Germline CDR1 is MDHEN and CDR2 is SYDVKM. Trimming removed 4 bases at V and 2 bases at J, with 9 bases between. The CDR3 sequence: CASSYTSAYEQYF. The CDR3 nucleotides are TGTGCCAGCAGTTACACCTCTGCCTACGAGCAGTACTTC.

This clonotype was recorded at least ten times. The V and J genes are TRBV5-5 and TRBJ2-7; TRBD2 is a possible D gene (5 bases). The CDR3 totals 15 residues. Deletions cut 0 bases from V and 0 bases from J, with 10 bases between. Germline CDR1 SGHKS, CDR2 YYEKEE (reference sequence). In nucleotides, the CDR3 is TGTGCCAGCAGCTTGGAACGGGGTACCTCCTACGAGCAGTACTTC. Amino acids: CASSLERGTSYEQYF.

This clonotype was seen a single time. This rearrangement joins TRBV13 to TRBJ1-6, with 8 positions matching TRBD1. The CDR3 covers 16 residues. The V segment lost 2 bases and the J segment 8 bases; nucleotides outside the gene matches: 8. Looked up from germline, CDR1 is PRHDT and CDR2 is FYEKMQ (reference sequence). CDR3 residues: CASSLKTGGVDSPLHF. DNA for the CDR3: TGTGCCAGCAGCTTAAAAACAGGGGGTGTAGATTCACCCCTCCACTTT.

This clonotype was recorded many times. The CDR3 region has the DNA TGTGCCAGCAGTCCCGGGACCAACCAAGAGACCCAGTACTTC. Amino acid sequence: CASSPGTNQETQYF. The genes are TRBV6-5 and TRBJ2-5; TRBD1 or TRBD2 may be the D gene (5 bases each). The V gene's germline CDR1 is MNHEY and CDR2 SVGAGI. Trimming removed 5 bases at V and 0 bases at J, with 10 bases between. This CDR3 region has 14 residues.

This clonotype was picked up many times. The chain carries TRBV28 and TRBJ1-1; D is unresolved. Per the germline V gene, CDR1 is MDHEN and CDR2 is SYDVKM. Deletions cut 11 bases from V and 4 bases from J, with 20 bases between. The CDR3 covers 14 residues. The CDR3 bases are TGTGCCCACTCCAGGCCCTACGGAGGCACTGAAGCTTTCTTT. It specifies CAHSRPYGGTEAFF. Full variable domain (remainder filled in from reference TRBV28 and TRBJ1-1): DVKVTQSSRYLVKRTGEKVFLECVQDMDHENMFWYRQDPGLGLRLIYFSYDVKMKEKGDIPEGYSVSREKKERFSLILESASTNQTSMYLCAHSRPYGGTEAFFGQGTRLTVV.

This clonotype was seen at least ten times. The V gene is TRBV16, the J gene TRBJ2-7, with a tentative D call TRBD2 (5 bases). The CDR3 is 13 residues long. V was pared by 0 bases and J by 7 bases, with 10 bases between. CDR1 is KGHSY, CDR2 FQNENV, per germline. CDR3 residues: CASSQSILGEQYF. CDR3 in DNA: TGTGCCAGCAGCCAATCGATACTAGGGGAGCAGTACTTC.

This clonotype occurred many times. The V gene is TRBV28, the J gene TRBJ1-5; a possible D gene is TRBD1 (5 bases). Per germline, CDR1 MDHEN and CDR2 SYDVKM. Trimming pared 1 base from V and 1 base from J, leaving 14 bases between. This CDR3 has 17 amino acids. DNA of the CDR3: TGTGCCAGCAGTTTATTAGGGGCGGACGGAAGCAATCAGCCCCAGCATTTT. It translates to CASSLLGADGSNQPQHF.

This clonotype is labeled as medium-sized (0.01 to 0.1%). The CDR3 coding sequence is TGTGCCAGCAGTTTTGTTTCTAGCGGGATTGACAATGAGCAGTTCTTC. As protein: CASSFVSSGIDNEQFF. This rearrangement joins TRBV6-5 to TRBJ2-1; 9 nucleotides line up with TRBD2. With V trimmed by 4 bases and J by 5 bases, 9 bases remained unmatched. In germline, CDR1 is MNHEY, CDR2 SVGAGI. The CDR3 length is 16 residues.

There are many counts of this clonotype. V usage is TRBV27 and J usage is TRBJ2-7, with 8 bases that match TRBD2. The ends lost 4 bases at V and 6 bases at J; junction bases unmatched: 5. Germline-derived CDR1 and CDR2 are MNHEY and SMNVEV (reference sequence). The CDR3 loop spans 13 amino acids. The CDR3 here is CASSYREGREQYF. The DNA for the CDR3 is TGTGCCAGCAGTTATCGGGAGGGACGCGAGCAGTACTTC.

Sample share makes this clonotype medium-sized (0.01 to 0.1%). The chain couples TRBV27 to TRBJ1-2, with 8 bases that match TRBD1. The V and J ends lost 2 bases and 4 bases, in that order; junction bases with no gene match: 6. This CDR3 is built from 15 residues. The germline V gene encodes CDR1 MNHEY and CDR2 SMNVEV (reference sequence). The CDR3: CASSLSQGAFYGYTF. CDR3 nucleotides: TGTGCCAGCAGTTTAAGTCAGGGGGCCTTCTATGGCTACACCTTC.

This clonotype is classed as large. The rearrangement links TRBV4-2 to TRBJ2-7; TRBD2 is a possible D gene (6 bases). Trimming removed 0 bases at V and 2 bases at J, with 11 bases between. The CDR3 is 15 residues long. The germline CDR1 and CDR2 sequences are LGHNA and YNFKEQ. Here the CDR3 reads CASSQEAASAYEQYF. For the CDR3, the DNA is TGTGCCAGCAGCCAAGAAGCGGCTAGCGCCTACGAGCAGTACTTC.

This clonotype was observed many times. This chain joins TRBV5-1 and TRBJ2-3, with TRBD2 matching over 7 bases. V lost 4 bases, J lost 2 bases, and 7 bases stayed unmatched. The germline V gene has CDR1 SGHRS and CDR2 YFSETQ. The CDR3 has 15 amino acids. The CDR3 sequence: CASSQASGVTDTQYF. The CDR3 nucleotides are TGCGCCAGCAGCCAGGCCAGCGGGGTCACAGATACGCAGTATTTT.

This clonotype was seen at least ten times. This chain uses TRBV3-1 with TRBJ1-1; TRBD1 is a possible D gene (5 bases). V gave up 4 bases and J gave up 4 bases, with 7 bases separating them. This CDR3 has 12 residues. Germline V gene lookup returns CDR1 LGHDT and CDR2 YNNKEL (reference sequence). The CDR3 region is CASSRGSTEAFF. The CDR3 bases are TGTGCCAGCAGCCGGGGGAGCACTGAAGCTTTCTTT.

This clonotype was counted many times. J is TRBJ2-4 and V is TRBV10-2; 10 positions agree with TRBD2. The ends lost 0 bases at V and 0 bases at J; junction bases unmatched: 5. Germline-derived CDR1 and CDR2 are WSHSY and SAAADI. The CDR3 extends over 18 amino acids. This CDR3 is CASSESPAGGLAKNIQYF. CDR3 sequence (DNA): TGCGCCAGCAGTGAGTCTCCAGCGGGAGGGCTAGCCAAAAACATTCAGTACTTC.

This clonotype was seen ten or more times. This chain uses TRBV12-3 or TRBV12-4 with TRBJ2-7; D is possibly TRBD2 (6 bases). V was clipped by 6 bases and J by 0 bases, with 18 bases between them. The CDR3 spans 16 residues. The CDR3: CASSTQVLANSYEQYF. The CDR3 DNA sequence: TGTGCCAGCAGCACCCAAGTACTAGCAAACTCCTACGAGCAGTACTTC.